This TCR beta chain was identified during a study of post-analysis software for immune sequencing data. Across the study: The cohort encompassed relapsing-remitting, secondary progressive and progressive-relapsing multiple sclerosis disease courses. Study outcomes and limitations: People with multiple sclerosis had a significantly lower normalized Chao1 diversity than controls did. F measure grouped same-batch samples tightly together.

For this clonotype: The antigen is not known.

cDNA libraries for TCR beta contained unique molecular identifiers. TCRdb analysed the PCR reads with MiXCR anew, one entry per CDR3 protein. The data contain a few hundred thousand distinct CDR3 sequences, around 40% of them singletons. The source is a girl between 5 and 17 years old with multiple sclerosis. The sequenced material came from blood.

Written as DNA, the CDR3 is TGCAGCGTTTTGCCCCCGGACACTGAAGCTTTCTTT. Its protein product is CSVLPPDTEAFF. The rearrangement uses TRBV29-1 and TRBJ1-1; unclear D gene. The CDR3 has 12 residues. Germline V gene data show CDR1 as SQVTM and CDR2 as ANQGSEA. Trimming removed 5 bases from V and 3 bases from J, with 10 bases in between.